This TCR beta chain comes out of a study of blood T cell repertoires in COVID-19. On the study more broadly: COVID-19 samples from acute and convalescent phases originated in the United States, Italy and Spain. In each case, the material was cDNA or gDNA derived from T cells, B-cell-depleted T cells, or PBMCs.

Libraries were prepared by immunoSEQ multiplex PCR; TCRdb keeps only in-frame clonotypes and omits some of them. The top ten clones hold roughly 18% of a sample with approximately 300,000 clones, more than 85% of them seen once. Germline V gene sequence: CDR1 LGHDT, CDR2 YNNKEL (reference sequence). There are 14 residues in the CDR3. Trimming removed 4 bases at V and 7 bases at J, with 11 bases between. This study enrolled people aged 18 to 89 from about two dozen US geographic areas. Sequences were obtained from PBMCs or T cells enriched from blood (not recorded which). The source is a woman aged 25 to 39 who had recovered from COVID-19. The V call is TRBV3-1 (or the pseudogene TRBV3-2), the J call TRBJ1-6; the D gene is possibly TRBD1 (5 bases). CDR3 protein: CASSPGGTNSPLHF. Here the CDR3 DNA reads TGTGCCAGCAGCCCCGGGGGAACCAATTCACCCCTCCACTTT.